This T cell receptor beta chain originates from a study of metastatic and nonmetastatic thyroid tumors. Study results and limitations: Malignant thyroid tumors reportedly exceeded benign nodules significantly in TCR beta diversity, with the difference appearing in blood and tumor.

The CDR3 is 14 residues long. CDR1 is SGHAT, CDR2 FQNNGV, per germline. The V end was cut by 5 bases, the J end by 1 base, with 11 bases between. By frequency in the sample, this clone is large. Its target is unknown. Original methodology: What underpinned the distant-metastasis classifier for papillary thyroid cancer was the set of CDR3 differences across clinicopathological groups. TCRdb re-clonotyped the PCR reads via MiXCR. The authors' filters were not applied to this entry. This sample has about 5,000 clones; about 29% occur once, and the top ten carry roughly a tenth. All patients were untreated before thyroid surgery.

Sequenced: adjacent normal tissue. The receptor's source is a female donor with papillary thyroid cancer or a benign thyroid nodule (not recorded which). Some clones in this sample may be carry-over from other donors' samples. This chain uses TRBV11-2 with TRBJ1-1; D is uncertain. The CDR3 sequence: CASSPRTANTEAFF. Written as DNA, the CDR3 is TGTGCCAGCAGCCCCCGGACGGCGAACACTGAAGCTTTCTTT.